This T cell receptor (beta chain) was documented in a study of blood T cell repertoires in COVID-19. Across the whole study: Nucleic acid was either cDNA or gDNA, and it came from T cells, B-cell-depleted T cells, or PBMCs.

Cohort placement rested on clinical history that participants reported themselves. In the authors' methods: Nucleated cell counts were estimated from reference gene primer amplification. Here immunoSEQ multiplex PCR was the method, and the copy in TCRdb shows in-frame clones only, minus some. The DNA gave D and trimming, while V, J and clone size come from that table. The repertoire holds around 450,000 clones, with 90% as singletons. This TCR was sampled from a man aged 18 to 29 who had recovered from COVID-19. The material sequenced was PBMCs or T cells enriched from blood (not recorded which).

The CDR3 sequence is CASSASIGDRKIPYGYTF. The CDR3, as DNA: TGTGCCAGCAGCGCCAGTATCGGAGACAGAAAAATACCCTATGGCTACACCTTC. V gene TRBV9 combines with J gene TRBJ1-2; tentatively, D is TRBD1 (5 bases). Deletions cut 3 bases from V and 4 bases from J, with 25 bases between. The germline V gene has CDR1 SGDLS and CDR2 YYNGEE. The CDR3 is made up of 18 amino acids.